These 5 T cell receptor beta chains were all obtained from the same sample, sequenced in a study of graft-versus-host responses after intestinal transplantation. The antigens for these receptors are not known. Here immunoSEQ multiplex PCR was the method, and the copy in TCRdb shows in-frame clones only, minus some. The table lists 85,000 to 100,000 clones, around nine tenths of them singletons. Source: unstimulated CD4+ T cells sorted from spleen or lymph node cells, taken before intestinal transplant. These receptors were taken from a human donor who received an intestinal transplant.

V usage is TRBV6-5 and J usage is TRBJ2-1; weak D call: TRBD1 (5 bases). CDR1 is MNHEY and CDR2 is SVGAGI in the germline V gene. The CDR3 extends over 15 amino acids. Deletions cut 4 bases from V and 0 bases from J, with 10 bases between. This CDR3 reads CASSWGSTSYNEQFF. The CDR3 region has the DNA TGTGCCAGCAGTTGGGGCAGCACCTCCTACAATGAGCAGTTCTTC.

This clone was seen once. The chain recombines TRBV7-3 with TRBJ1-2; TRBD1 is a possible D gene (5 bases). With 5 bases removed from V and 1 base from J, the gap between germline ends came to 11 bases. The CDR3 is 14 amino acids. From germline, CDR1 is SGHTA and CDR2 FQGTGA. CDR3 DNA: TGTGCCAGCAGCCCAGGACACCTTAACTATGGCTACACCTTC. Protein sequence: CASSPGHLNYGYTF.

This chain uses TRBV15 with TRBJ2-5, with TRBD1 identical over 7 bases. The J call may not be correct, given that the DNA end is closer to TRBJ2-7. The length of the CDR3 is 15 residues. Germline V CDR1 and CDR2: LNHNV, YYDKDF (reference sequence). CDR3 sequence (DNA): TGTGCCACCAGCAGAGGTCCCAGGGGGACCTACGAGCAGTACTTC. Translating gives CATSRGPRGTYEQYF.

CDR3 sequence reads: CASSPPGGSSSPLHF. CDR3 bases: TGTGCCAGCTCACCACCGGGGGGAAGTAGTTCACCCCTCCACTTT. The chain couples TRBV18 to TRBJ1-6, with a tentative D call TRBD1 (5 bases). Trimming removed 0 bases at V and 9 bases at J, with 12 bases between. Germline V lookup: CDR1 KGHSH, CDR2 LQKENI. The CDR3 has 15 residues.

This clone was picked up one time. This CDR3 reads CASGPRDLTYEQYF. CDR3 coding DNA: TGTGCCAGCGGCCCCCGGGACTTGACCTACGAGCAGTACTTC. This chain connects TRBV28 to TRBJ2-7; a possible D gene is TRBD2 (6 bases). V was clipped by 8 bases and J by 2 bases, with 16 bases between them. Per germline, CDR1 MDHEN and CDR2 SYDVKM. The CDR3 extends over 14 amino acids.